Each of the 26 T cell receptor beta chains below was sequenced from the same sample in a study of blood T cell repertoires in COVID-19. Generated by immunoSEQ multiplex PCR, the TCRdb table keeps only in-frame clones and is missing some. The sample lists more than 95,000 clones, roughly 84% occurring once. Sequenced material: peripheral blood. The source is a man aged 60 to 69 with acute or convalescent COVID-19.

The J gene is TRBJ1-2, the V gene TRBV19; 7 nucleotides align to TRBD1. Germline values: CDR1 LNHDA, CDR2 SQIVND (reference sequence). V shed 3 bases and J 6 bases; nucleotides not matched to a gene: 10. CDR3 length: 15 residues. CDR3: CASSIPGQAAHGYTF. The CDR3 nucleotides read TGTGCCAGTAGTATTCCCGGACAGGCTGCCCATGGCTACACCTTC.

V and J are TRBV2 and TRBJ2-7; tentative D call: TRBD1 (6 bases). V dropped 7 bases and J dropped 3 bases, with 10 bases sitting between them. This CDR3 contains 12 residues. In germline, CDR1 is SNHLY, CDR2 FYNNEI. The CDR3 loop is CASKTQGYEQYF. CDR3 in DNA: TGTGCCAGCAAGACACAGGGCTACGAGCAGTACTTC.

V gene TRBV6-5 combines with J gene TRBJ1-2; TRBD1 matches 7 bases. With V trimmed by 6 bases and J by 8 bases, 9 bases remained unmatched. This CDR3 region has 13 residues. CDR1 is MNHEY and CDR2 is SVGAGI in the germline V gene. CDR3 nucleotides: TGTGCCAGCAGCGGACAGGCTCGAGGAGGCTACACCTTC. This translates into CASSGQARGGYTF.

The CDR3 loop reads CASSFGGRYEQYV. CDR3 DNA sequence: TGTGCCAGCAGTTTCGGGGGAAGGTACGAGCAGTACGTC. This rearrangement joins TRBV12-3 or TRBV12-4 to TRBJ2-7; TRBD2 might be the D (6 bases). V dropped 3 bases and J dropped 4 bases, with 10 bases sitting between them. The CDR3 extends over 13 amino acids.

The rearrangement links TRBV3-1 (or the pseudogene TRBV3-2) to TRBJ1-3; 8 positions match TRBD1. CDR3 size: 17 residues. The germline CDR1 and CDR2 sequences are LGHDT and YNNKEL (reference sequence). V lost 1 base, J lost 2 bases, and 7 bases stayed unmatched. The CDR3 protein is CASSQGTGLSTGNTIYF. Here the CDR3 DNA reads TGTGCCAGCAGCCAAGGGACAGGGCTCAGTACTGGAAACACCATATATTTT.

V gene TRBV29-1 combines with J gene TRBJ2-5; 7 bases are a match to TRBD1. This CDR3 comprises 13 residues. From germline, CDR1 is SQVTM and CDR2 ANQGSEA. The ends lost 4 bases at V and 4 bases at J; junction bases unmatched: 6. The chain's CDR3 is CSVAWDRRETQYF. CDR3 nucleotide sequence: TGCAGCGTTGCCTGGGACAGACGAGAGACCCAGTACTTC.

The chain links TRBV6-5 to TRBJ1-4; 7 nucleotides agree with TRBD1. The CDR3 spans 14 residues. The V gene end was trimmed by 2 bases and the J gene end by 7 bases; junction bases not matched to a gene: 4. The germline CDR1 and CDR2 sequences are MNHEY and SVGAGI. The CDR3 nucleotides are TGTGCCAGCAGTTACCGCAGGGGGTTTGAAAAACTGTTTTTT. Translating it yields CASSYRRGFEKLFF.

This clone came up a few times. The CDR3 spells CASSLGQSSYNEQFF. In DNA, the CDR3 is TGTGCCAGCAGCTTAGGACAGAGCTCCTACAATGAGCAGTTCTTC. The chain combines TRBV11-2 with TRBJ2-1; D is possibly TRBD1 (5 bases). V lost 1 base, J lost 0 bases, and 7 bases lay in between. Germline assignment: CDR1 SGHAT and CDR2 FQNNGV. This CDR3 comprises 15 residues.

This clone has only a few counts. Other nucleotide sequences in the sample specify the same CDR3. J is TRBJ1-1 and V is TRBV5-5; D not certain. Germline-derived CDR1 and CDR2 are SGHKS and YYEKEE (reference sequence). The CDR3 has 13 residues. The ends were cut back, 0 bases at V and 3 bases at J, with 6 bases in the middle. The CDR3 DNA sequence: TGTGCCAGCAGCTTGGCCGGGGACACTGAAGCTTTCTTT. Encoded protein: CASSLAGDTEAFF.

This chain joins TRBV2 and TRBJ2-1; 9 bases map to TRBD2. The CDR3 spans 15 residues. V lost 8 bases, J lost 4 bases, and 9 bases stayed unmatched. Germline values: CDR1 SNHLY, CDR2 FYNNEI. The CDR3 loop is CASAARTSVYNEQFF. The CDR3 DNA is TGTGCCAGCGCAGCCAGGACTAGCGTGTACAATGAGCAGTTCTTC.

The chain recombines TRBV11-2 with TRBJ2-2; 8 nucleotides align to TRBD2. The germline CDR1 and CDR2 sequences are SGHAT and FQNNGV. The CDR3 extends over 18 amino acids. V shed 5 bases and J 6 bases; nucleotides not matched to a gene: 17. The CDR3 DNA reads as TGTGCCAGCAGCGCAGGCGGGCTTGCGGGAGGTTCGGCCGGGGAGCTGTTTTTT. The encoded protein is CASSAGGLAGGSAGELFF.

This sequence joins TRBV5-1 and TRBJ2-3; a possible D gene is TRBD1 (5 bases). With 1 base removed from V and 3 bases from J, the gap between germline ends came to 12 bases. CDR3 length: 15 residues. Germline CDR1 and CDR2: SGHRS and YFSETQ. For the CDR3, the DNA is TGCGCCAGCAGCTTGAACCCCCAGGGAACAGATACGCAGTATTTT. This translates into CASSLNPQGTDTQYF.

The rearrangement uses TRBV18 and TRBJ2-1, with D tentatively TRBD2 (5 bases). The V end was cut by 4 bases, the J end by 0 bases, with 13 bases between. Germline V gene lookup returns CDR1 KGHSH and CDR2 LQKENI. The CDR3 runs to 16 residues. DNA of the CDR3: TGTGCCAGCTCACAAAGCGGAGCAGGCTCCTACAATGAGCAGTTCTTC. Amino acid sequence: CASSQSGAGSYNEQFF.

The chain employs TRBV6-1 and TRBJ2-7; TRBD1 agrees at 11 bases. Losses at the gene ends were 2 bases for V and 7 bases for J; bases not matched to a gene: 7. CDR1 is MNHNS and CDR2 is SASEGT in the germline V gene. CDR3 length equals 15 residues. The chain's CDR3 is CASSEIGQGAGEQYF. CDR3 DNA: TGTGCCAGCAGTGAAATAGGACAGGGGGCTGGGGAGCAGTACTTC.

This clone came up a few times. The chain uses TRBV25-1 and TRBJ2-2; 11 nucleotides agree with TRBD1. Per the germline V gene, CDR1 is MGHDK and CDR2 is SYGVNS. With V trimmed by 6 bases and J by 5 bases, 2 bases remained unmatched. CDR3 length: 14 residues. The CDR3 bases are TGTGCCAGCAGGGGGACAGGGGGAACCGGGGAGCTGTTTTTT. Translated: CASRGTGGTGELFF.

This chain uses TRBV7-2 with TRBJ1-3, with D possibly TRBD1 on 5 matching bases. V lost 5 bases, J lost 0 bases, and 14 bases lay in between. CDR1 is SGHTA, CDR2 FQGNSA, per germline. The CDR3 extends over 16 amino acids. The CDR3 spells CASSPRATFSGNTIYF. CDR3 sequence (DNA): TGTGCCAGCAGCCCCAGGGCCACATTCTCTGGAAACACCATATATTTT.

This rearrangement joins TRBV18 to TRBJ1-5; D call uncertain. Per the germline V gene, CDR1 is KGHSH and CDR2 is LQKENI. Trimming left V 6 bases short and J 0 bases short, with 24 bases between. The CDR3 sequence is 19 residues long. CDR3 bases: TGTGCCAGCTCCCGAAGAGGATCGGGGTCGGGTTTTAGCAATCAGCCCCAGCATTTT. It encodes CASSRRGSGSGFSNQPQHF. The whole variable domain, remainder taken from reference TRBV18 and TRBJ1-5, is NAGVMQNPRHLVRRRGQEARLRCSPMKGHSHVYWYRQLPEEGLKFMVYLQKENIIDESGMPKERFSAEFPKEGPSILRIQQVVRGDSAAYFCASSRRGSGSGFSNQPQHFGDGTRLSIL.

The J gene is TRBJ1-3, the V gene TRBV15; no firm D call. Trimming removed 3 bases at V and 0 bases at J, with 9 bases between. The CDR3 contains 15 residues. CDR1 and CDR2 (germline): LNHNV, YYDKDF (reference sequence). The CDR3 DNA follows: TGTGCCACCAGCAGGTTACTGAGCTCTGGAAACACCATATATTTT. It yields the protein CATSRLLSSGNTIYF.

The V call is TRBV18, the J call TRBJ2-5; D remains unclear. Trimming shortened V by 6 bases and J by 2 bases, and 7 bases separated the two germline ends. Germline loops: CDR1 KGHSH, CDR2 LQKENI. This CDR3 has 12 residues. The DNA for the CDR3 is TGTGCCAGCTCTGGTACACAAGAGACCCAGTACTTC. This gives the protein CASSGTQETQYF.

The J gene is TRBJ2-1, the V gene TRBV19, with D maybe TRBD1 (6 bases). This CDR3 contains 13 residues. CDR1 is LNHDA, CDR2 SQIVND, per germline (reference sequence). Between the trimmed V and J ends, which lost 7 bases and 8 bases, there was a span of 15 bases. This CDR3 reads CASTNRGGDEQFF. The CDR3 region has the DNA TGTGCCAGTACCAACCGAGGGGGAGATGAGCAGTTCTTC. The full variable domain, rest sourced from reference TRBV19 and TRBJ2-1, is DGGITQSPKYLFRKEGQNVTLSCEQNLNHDAMYWYRQDPGQGLRLIYYSQIVNDFQKGDIAEGYSVSREKKESFPLTVTSAQKNPTAFYLCASTNRGGDEQFFGPGTRLTVL.

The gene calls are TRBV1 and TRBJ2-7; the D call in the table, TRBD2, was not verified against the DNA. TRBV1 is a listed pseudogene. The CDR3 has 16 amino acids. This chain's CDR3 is CTSSQDTSGRAGEQYF. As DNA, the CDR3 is TGCACCAGCAGCCAAGACACTAGCGGGAGGGCCGGGGAGCAGTACTTC.

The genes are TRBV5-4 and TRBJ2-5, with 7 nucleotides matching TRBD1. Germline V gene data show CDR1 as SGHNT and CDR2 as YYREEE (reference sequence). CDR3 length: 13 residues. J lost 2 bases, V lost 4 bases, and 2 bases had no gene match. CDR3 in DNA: TGTGCCAGCAGCCCGGGACAGCAAGAGACCCAGTACTTC. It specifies CASSPGQQETQYF.

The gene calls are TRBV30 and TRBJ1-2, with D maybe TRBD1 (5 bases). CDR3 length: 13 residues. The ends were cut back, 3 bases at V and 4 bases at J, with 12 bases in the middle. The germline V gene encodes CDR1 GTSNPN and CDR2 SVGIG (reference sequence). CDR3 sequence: CAWSKGPTYGYTF. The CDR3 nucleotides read TGTGCCTGGAGCAAGGGGCCTACCTATGGCTACACCTTC.

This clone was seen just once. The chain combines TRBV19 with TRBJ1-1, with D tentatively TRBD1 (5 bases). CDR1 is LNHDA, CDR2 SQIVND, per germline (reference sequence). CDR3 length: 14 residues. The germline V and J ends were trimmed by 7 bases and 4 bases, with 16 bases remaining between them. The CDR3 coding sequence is TGTGCCAGTACCGCCGGGACTCTGGCCACTGAAGCTTTCTTT. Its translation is CASTAGTLATEAFF. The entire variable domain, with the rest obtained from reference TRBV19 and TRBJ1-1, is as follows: DGGITQSPKYLFRKEGQNVTLSCEQNLNHDAMYWYRQDPGQGLRLIYYSQIVNDFQKGDIAEGYSVSREKKESFPLTVTSAQKNPTAFYLCASTAGTLATEAFFGQGTRLTVV.

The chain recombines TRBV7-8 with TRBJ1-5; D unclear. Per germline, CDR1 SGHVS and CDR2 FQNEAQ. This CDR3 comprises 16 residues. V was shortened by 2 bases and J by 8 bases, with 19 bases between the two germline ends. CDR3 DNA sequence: TGTGCCAGCAGCTTACGTGACCGCCCAACGAGCGAGCCCCAGCATTTT. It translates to CASSLRDRPTSEPQHF.

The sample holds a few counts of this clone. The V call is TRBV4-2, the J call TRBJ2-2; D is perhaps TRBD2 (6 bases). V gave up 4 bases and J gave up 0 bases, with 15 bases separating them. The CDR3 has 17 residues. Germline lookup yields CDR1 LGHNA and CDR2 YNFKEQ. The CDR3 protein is CASSPLAGTSNTGELFF. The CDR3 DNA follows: TGTGCCAGCAGCCCACTGGCCGGGACTTCGAACACCGGGGAGCTGTTTTTT.